Shown below are 32 T cell receptor beta chains from a single sample sequenced in a study of vaccination effects on CD4 cells after COVID-19. On roughly day 10 of culture, CD4+ T cells were separated out. The antigens of these receptors remain unknown. Sequenced by immunoSEQ multiplex PCR; TCRdb stores in-frame clones only, minus some. The sample lists tens of thousands of clones; about 69% were seen once. The starting material was CD4+ T cells from PBMCs cultured without peptide, obtained before COVID-19 vaccination. These receptors were taken from a human donor who had a prior SARS-CoV-2 infection.

The rearrangement uses TRBV7-9 and TRBJ2-2, with D possibly matching TRBD2 (5 bases). This CDR3 comprises 14 residues. V gave up 5 bases and J gave up 2 bases, with 9 bases separating them. The germline V gene encodes CDR1 SEHNR and CDR2 FQNEAQ (reference sequence). CDR3 bases: TGTGCCAGCAGCATCCGGGAAAACACCGGGGAGCTGTTTTTT. Its translation: CASSIRENTGELFF.

The sample holds a few counts of this clone. The V and J genes are TRBV30 and TRBJ1-2; TRBD1 agrees at 10 bases. V dropped 4 bases and J dropped 7; count of bases not matched to a gene: 6. Germline V lookup: CDR1 GTSNPN, CDR2 SVGIG (reference sequence). The CDR3 runs to 13 residues. Here the CDR3 reads CAWTTGTGVGYTF. Written as DNA, the CDR3 is TGTGCCTGGACTACCGGGACAGGGGTTGGCTACACCTTC.

The chain joins TRBV6-2 or TRBV6-3 to TRBJ2-1; TRBD2 matches at 7 bases. Germline V gene lookup returns CDR1 MNHEY and CDR2 SVGEGT. This CDR3 region has 12 residues. The V gene end was trimmed by 6 bases and the J gene end by 8 bases; junction bases not matched to a gene: 4. This chain's CDR3 is CASSYSGYEQFF. CDR3 nucleotide sequence: TGTGCCAGCAGCTATAGCGGGTATGAGCAGTTCTTC.

The rearrangement joins TRBV18 to TRBJ2-1; 15 bases align to TRBD2. This CDR3 has 18 amino acids. The V gene end was trimmed by 4 bases and the J gene end by 0 bases; junction bases not matched to a gene: 4. Germline V gives CDR1 KGHSH, CDR2 LQKENI. The CDR3 reads CASSLGTSGRSSYNEQFF. As DNA, the CDR3 is TGTGCCAGCTCACTCGGGACTAGCGGGAGGAGCTCCTACAATGAGCAGTTCTTC.

This chain connects TRBV19 to TRBJ2-1; weak D call: TRBD2 (6 bases). Trimming left V 2 bases short and J 7 bases short, with 12 bases between. The V gene's germline CDR1 is LNHDA and CDR2 SQIVND (reference sequence). CDR3 length equals 14 residues. Written as DNA, the CDR3 is TGTGCCAGTAGTATACGGCGGGATGGGAATGAGCAGTTCTTC. This translates into CASSIRRDGNEQFF.

The V call is TRBV7-2, the J call TRBJ2-7; 11 bases map to TRBD2. Germline V gene sequence: CDR1 SGHTA, CDR2 FQGNSA. The CDR3 spans 19 residues. J lost 4 bases, V lost 2 bases, and 16 bases had no gene match. CDR3 amino acids: CASSLNGQLAGVPSYEQYF. The CDR3 DNA is TGTGCCAGCAGCTTAAACGGGCAACTAGCGGGAGTGCCGTCGTACGAGCAGTACTTC.

The gene calls are TRBV2 and TRBJ1-5; 7 bases match TRBD1. Trimming at V came to 6 bases and at J to 1 base, leaving 6 bases not matched to a gene. This CDR3 has 15 amino acids. Germline V lookup: CDR1 SNHLY, CDR2 FYNNEI. The CDR3 protein is CASRDGRGSNQPQHF. The CDR3 region has the DNA TGTGCCAGCAGAGACGGCAGGGGGAGCAATCAGCCCCAGCATTTT.

The J gene is TRBJ2-3, the V gene TRBV11-2; 7 positions agree with TRBD1. Trimming took 5 bases from V and 1 from J; bases not matched to a gene: 6. From germline, CDR1 is SGHAT and CDR2 FQNNGV. This CDR3 has 15 amino acids. The CDR3 DNA follows: TGTGCCAGCAGCAAAAGACAGGGAGGCACAGATACGCAGTATTTT. It translates to CASSKRQGGTDTQYF. Looking up the rest from reference TRBV11-2 and TRBJ2-3 gives the full variable domain: EAGVAQSPRYKIIEKRQSVAFWCNPISGHATLYWYQQILGQGPKLLIQFQNNGVVDDSQLPKDRFSAERLKGVDSTLKIQPAKLEDSAVYLCASSKRQGGTDTQYFGPGTRLTVL.

This rearrangement joins TRBV5-1 to TRBJ2-7; D is uncertain. This CDR3 is 15 amino acids long. Trimming pared 2 bases from V and 2 bases from J, leaving 14 bases between. The V gene's germline CDR1 is SGHRS and CDR2 YFSETQ. Written as DNA, the CDR3 is TGCGCCAGCAGCTTTTTGTCCGGGTCTACCTACGAGCAGTACTTC. This gives the protein CASSFLSGSTYEQYF.

V is TRBV5-1 and J is TRBJ2-3; 9 nucleotides agree with TRBD2. This CDR3 is 18 amino acids long. Trimming cost V 5 bases and J 2 bases; bases outside gene matches: 15. Looked up from germline, CDR1 is SGHRS and CDR2 is YFSETQ. In DNA, the CDR3 is TGCGCCAGCAGGCCGACTAGCGGTCCCTTTACATTCACAGATACGCAGTATTTT. Translated: CASRPTSGPFTFTDTQYF. The full variable domain, rest sourced from reference TRBV5-1 and TRBJ2-3, is KAGVTQTPRYLIKTRGQQVTLSCSPISGHRSVSWYQQTPGQGLQFLFEYFSETQRNKGNFPGRFSGRQFSNSRSEMNVSTLELGDSALYLCASRPTSGPFTFTDTQYFGPGTRLTVL.

The chain combines TRBV28 with TRBJ2-3; D is undetermined. The CDR3 has 15 residues. Deletions cut 3 bases from V and 0 bases from J, with 10 bases between. Germline CDR1 reads MDHEN; CDR2 reads SYDVKM. CDR3 sequence: CASSLTRGSTDTQYF. The CDR3 DNA reads TGTGCCAGCAGTTTGACCCGTGGGAGCACAGATACGCAGTATTTT.

This clone was counted between two and nine times. The chain uses TRBV4-2 and TRBJ1-1; TRBD1 matches 7 bases. Unmatched junction bases numbered 9, after V lost 2 bases and J lost 6 bases. CDR1 is LGHNA and CDR2 is YNFKEQ in the germline V gene. The CDR3 loop spans 15 amino acids. CDR3 DNA: TGTGCCAGCAGCCAACCTACAGGGGACGGGCCTGAAGCTTTCTTT. Its protein is CASSQPTGDGPEAFF.

This clone was seen only once. The CDR3 DNA is TGTGCCATCGCTCTAGCGGGGGCCCCAACTACTAGCACAGATACGCAGTATTTT. Amino acid sequence: CAIALAGAPTTSTDTQYF. The rearrangement joins TRBV10-3 to TRBJ2-3, with 10 bases lining up with TRBD2. This CDR3 comprises 18 residues. Germline V gene sequence: CDR1 ENHRY, CDR2 SYGVKD. Losses at the gene ends were 8 bases for V and 0 bases for J; bases not matched to a gene: 14.

The rearrangement uses TRBV6-5 and TRBJ1-3; D ambiguous. Trimming cost V 5 bases and J 6 bases, with 14 bases left between them. The CDR3 has 14 residues. The germline V gene has CDR1 MNHEY and CDR2 SVGAGI. The CDR3 DNA sequence: TGTGCCAGCAGTCTCACCGGAGCGGTAAACACCATATATTTT. Residues: CASSLTGAVNTIYF.

The rearrangement links TRBV6-5 to TRBJ1-5; D is unresolved. Trimming removed 2 bases at V and 1 base at J, with 9 bases between. The germline V gene encodes CDR1 MNHEY and CDR2 SVGAGI. This CDR3 is 15 amino acids long. CDR3 nucleotides: TGTGCCAGCAGTTACAGCCAGTTCAGCAATCAGCCCCAGCATTTT. It specifies CASSYSQFSNQPQHF.

The V and J genes are TRBV15 and TRBJ1-6; D not resolved. This CDR3 spans 17 amino acids. Germline CDR1 reads LNHNV; CDR2 reads YYDKDF (reference sequence). The V gene lost 0 bases and the J gene lost 5 bases, with 14 bases spanning the gap. The CDR3 protein is CATSRDLTYENNSPLHF. Here the CDR3 DNA reads TGTGCCACCAGCAGAGATTTGACATACGAAAATAATTCACCCCTCCACTTT.

V is TRBV30 and J is TRBJ2-5; 11 positions agree with TRBD1. The ends lost 1 base at V and 4 bases at J; junction bases unmatched: 5. The germline CDR1 and CDR2 sequences are GTSNPN and SVGIG (reference sequence). The CDR3 runs to 15 residues. This chain's CDR3 is CAWSGDRGTLETQYF. The CDR3 coding sequence is TGTGCCTGGAGTGGGGACAGGGGGACTCTAGAGACCCAGTACTTC.

V usage is TRBV3-1 (or the pseudogene TRBV3-2) and J usage is TRBJ1-1; 7 bases map to TRBD1. Germline CDR1 is LGHDT and CDR2 is YNNKEL (reference sequence). The CDR3 consists of 13 residues. J was trimmed by 7 bases and V by 3 bases; bases with no gene match: 5. CDR3 coding DNA: TGTGCCAGCAGCCAGTGGCAGGGGGATGAAGCTTTCTTT. Translated, it gives CASSQWQGDEAFF.

The chain employs TRBV5-4 and TRBJ2-3, with D maybe TRBD2 (6 bases). The CDR3 loop spans 15 amino acids. Between the trimmed V and J ends, which lost 4 bases and 0 bases, there was a span of 12 bases. Per germline, CDR1 SGHNT and CDR2 YYREEE (reference sequence). The CDR3 region is CASSPGEPSTDTQYF. CDR3 DNA sequence: TGTGCCAGCAGCCCGGGGGAGCCTAGCACAGATACGCAGTATTTT.

This chain links TRBV20-1 with TRBJ2-5, with unresolved D. Between the trimmed V and J ends, which lost 7 bases and 5 bases, there was a span of 11 bases. The CDR3 is made up of 11 amino acids. In germline, CDR1 is DFQATT, CDR2 SNEGSKA (reference sequence). As DNA, the CDR3 is TGCAGTGTCAAGAGAACGGAGACCCAGTACTTC. It translates to CSVKRTETQYF.

This clone was counted between two and nine times. This rearrangement joins TRBV5-1 to TRBJ2-3, with no clear D. CDR1 is SGHRS and CDR2 is YFSETQ in the germline V gene. V was clipped by 1 base and J by 4 bases, with 10 bases between them. The CDR3 length is 14 residues. In DNA form, the CDR3 reads TGCGCCAGCAGCTTGTCCCCCCAGGCAGATACGCAGTATTTT. Protein sequence: CASSLSPQADTQYF.

In its sample, this clone was seen once. The chain recombines TRBV25-1 with TRBJ2-3; possible D gene TRBD1, 6 bases. Germline lookup yields CDR1 MGHDK and CDR2 SYGVNS. The CDR3 covers 18 residues. Trimming took 3 bases from V and 4 from J, leaving 23 bases between them. The CDR3 here is CASSDGTTLSSRADTQYF. CDR3 bases: TGTGCCAGCAGTGACGGGACAACACTGAGCAGCAGGGCAGATACGCAGTATTTT. The full variable domain, in which reference TRBV25-1 and TRBJ2-3 provide the parts outside the CDR3, is EADIYQTPRYLVIGTGKKITLECSQTMGHDKMYWYQQDPGMELHLIHYSYGVNSTEKGDLSSESTVSRIRTEHFPLTLESARPSHTSQYLCASSDGTTLSSRADTQYFGPGTRLTVL.

The rearrangement joins TRBV6-5 to TRBJ2-4, with no clear D. V shed 0 bases and J shed 8 bases, with 11 bases lying between them. CDR3 length equals 14 residues. Germline CDR1 MNHEY, CDR2 SVGAGI. The CDR3 bases are TGTGCCAGCAGTTACTCGAGTGGGCGAGACATTCAGTACTTC. Its protein is CASSYSSGRDIQYF.

The chain has TRBV19 and TRBJ2-2; 11 bases align to TRBD2. J was trimmed by 5 bases and V by 11 bases; bases with no gene match: 4. Germline lookup yields CDR1 LNHDA and CDR2 SQIVND (reference sequence). The CDR3 has 13 amino acids. The CDR3, as DNA: TGTGCCGGGAGACTAGCGGGAACCGGGGAGCTGTTTTTT. Its translation is CAGRLAGTGELFF.

This clone appeared a single time. The chain is built from TRBV7-3 and TRBJ2-1; 10 bases align to TRBD2. The CDR3 totals 15 residues. CDR1 and CDR2 from the germline V gene are SGHTA and FQGTGA. The V and J ends lost 5 bases and 7 bases, in that order; junction bases with no gene match: 8. In DNA, the CDR3 is TGTGCCAGCAGCCGTTCTAGCGGGAGTTATAATGAGCAGTTCTTC. It specifies CASSRSSGSYNEQFF. The variable domain in full, completed from reference TRBV7-3 and TRBJ2-1, reads GAGVSQTPSNKVTEKGKYVELRCDPISGHTALYWYRQSLGQGPEFLIYFQGTGAADDSGLPNDRFFAVRPEGSVSTLKIQRTERGDSAVYLCASSRSSGSYNEQFFGPGTRLTVL.

The chain couples TRBV18 to TRBJ1-5; TRBD1 might be the D (5 bases). V was clipped by 0 bases and J by 3 bases, with 15 bases between them. The CDR3 spans 17 residues. From germline, CDR1 is KGHSH and CDR2 LQKENI. The DNA for the CDR3 is TGTGCCAGCTCACCACCGACCGTGTGGGGGATCAATCAGCCCCAGCATTTT. Its translation is CASSPPTVWGINQPQHF.

This clone was found a few times. This chain uses TRBV19 with TRBJ2-1; D gene ambiguous. The V end was cut by 6 bases, the J end by 7 bases, with 19 bases between. CDR3 length equals 15 residues. Per germline, CDR1 LNHDA and CDR2 SQIVND (reference sequence). Written as DNA, the CDR3 is TGTGCCAGTAGACGCAAGTCGGGCGTGGAGAATGAGCAGTTCTTC. Encoded protein: CASRRKSGVENEQFF.

This rearrangement joins TRBV19 to TRBJ2-6; no firm D call. Germline CDR1 is LNHDA and CDR2 is SQIVND (reference sequence). V dropped 1 base and J dropped 4 bases, with 8 bases sitting between them. The CDR3 runs to 15 residues. CDR3 DNA: TGTGCCAGTAGTATAGGGGGTTCCGGGGCCAACGTCCTGACTTTC. Translated, it gives CASSIGGSGANVLTF.

This chain joins TRBV11-1 and TRBJ2-2; no firm D call. Trimming shortened V by 4 bases and J by 3 bases, and 9 bases separated the two germline ends. This CDR3 comprises 14 residues. Germline CDR1 SGHAT, CDR2 FQDESV (reference sequence). The CDR3 is CASSSLSDTGELFF. As DNA, the CDR3 is TGTGCCAGCAGCTCCCTGAGCGACACCGGGGAGCTGTTTTTT.

V is TRBV6-2 or TRBV6-3 and J is TRBJ2-1; D may match TRBD1 or TRBD2 (5 bases each). With 6 bases removed from V and 6 bases from J, the gap between germline ends came to 15 bases. This CDR3 has 14 residues. Germline assignment: CDR1 MNHEY and CDR2 SVGEGT. CDR3 DNA sequence: TGTGCCAGCAGCCCCCGGGGCAGACTCAATGAGCAGTTCTTC. Encoded protein: CASSPRGRLNEQFF.

This chain joins TRBV19 and TRBJ1-2, with TRBD1 matching over 8 bases. This CDR3 region has 16 residues. V lost 4 bases to trimming and J lost 6 bases; unmatched junction nucleotides: 13. Germline values: CDR1 LNHDA, CDR2 SQIVND (reference sequence). CDR3 residues: CASSTPLLIRGHGYTF. Here the CDR3 DNA reads TGTGCCAGTAGTACCCCCCTTTTAATCAGGGGGCATGGCTACACCTTC.

The CDR3 DNA reads TGTGCCAGCAGCTTAGTAGCGGGAGCCACCTACGAGCAGTACTTC. It specifies CASSLVAGATYEQYF. The chain carries TRBV7-2 and TRBJ2-7; 9 nucleotides line up with TRBD2. V gave up 1 base and J gave up 2 bases; unmatched junction bases: 3. The germline V gene encodes CDR1 SGHTA and CDR2 FQGNSA. CDR3 length: 15 amino acids.